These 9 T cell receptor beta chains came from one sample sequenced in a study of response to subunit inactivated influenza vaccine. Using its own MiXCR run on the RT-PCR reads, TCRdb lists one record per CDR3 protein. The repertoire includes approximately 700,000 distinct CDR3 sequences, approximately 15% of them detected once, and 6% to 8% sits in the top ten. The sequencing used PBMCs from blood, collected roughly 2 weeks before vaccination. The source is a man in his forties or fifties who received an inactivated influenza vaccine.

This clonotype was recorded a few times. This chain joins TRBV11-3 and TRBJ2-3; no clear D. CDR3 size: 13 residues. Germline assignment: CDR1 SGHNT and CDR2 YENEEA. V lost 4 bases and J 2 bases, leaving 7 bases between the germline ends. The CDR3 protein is CASSWGFTDTQYF. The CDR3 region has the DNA TGTGCCAGCAGCTGGGGATTCACAGATACGCAGTATTTT.

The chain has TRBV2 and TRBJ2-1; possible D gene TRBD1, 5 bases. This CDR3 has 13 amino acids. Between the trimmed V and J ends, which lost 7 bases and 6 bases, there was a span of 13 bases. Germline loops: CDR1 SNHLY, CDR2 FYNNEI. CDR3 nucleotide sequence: TGTGCCAGCACCCACAGGACCCGCAATGAGCAGTTCTTC. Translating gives CASTHRTRNEQFF.

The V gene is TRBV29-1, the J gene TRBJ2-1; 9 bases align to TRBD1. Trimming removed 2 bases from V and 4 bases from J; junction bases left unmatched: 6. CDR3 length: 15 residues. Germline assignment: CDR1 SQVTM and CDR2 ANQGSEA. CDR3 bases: TGCAGCGTTGAATCCGGGACAGGGCCTTACAATGAGCAGTTCTTC. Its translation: CSVESGTGPYNEQFF.

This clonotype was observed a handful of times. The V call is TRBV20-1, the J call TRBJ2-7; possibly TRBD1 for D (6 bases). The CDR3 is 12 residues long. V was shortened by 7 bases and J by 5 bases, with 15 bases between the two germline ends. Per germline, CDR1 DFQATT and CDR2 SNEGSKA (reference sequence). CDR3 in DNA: TGCAGTGGTTACAGGGTAAGGGACGAGCAGTACTTC. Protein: CSGYRVRDEQYF.

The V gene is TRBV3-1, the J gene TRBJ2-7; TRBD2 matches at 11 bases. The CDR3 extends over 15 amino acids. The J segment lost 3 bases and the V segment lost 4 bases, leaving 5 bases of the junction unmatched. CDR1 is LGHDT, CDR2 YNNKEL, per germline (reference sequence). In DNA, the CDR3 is TGTGCCAGCAGCCGTGGGACTAGCGGATACTACGAGCAGTACTTC. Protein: CASSRGTSGYYEQYF.

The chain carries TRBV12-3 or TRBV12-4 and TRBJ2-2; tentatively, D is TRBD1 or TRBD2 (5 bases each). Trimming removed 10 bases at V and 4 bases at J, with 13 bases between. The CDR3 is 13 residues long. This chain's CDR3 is CAIPGHVTGELFF. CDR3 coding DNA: TGTGCCATCCCGGGGCACGTCACCGGGGAGCTGTTTTTT.

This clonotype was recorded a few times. The CDR3 protein is CASSQTRGLFPYNEQFF. The CDR3 region has the DNA TGCGCCAGCAGCCAAACCCGGGGGCTGTTCCCCTACAATGAGCAGTTCTTC. The chain employs TRBV4-1 and TRBJ2-1; D may be TRBD1 or TRBD2 (6 bases each). CDR3 length equals 17 residues. Germline CDR1 and CDR2: MGHRA and YSYEKL. Trimming pared 2 bases from V and 2 bases from J, leaving 16 bases between.

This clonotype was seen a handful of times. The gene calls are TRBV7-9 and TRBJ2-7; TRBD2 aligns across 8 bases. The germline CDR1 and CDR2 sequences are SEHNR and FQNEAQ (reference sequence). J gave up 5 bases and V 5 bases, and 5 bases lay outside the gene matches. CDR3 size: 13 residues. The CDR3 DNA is TGTGCCAGCAGCCCCAGGACTAGCAACGAGCAGTACTTC. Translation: CASSPRTSNEQYF.

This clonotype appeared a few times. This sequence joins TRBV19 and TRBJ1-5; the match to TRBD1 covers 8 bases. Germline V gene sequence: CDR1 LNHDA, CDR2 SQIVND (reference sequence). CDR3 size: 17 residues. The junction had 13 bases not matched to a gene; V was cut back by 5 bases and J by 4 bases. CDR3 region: CASSRKTKTGENQPQHF. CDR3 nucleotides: TGTGCCAGTAGTCGGAAAACTAAGACAGGGGAGAATCAGCCCCAGCATTTT.